These 15 T cell receptor beta chains came from one sample sequenced in a study of OX40 agonist ivuxolimab in advanced cancers. Clones were sequenced by immunoSEQ multiplex PCR, and TCRdb holds only the in-frame ones, with some missing. Seen here are around 56,000 clones, approximately 80% observed once, and the top ten hold around 3.8%. The starting material was CD4+ or CD8+ T cells sorted from blood, obtained in a trial of the OX40 agonist ivuxolimab. The receptors come from an adult with an advanced solid tumor such as melanoma, head and neck, liver or kidney cancer.

This chain joins TRBV7-2 and TRBJ1-2, with D unresolved. This CDR3 is built from 16 residues. Germline V CDR1 and CDR2: SGHTA, FQGNSA. The V end lost 1 base, the J end lost 6 bases, and 18 bases lay between the germline ends. CDR3 coding DNA: TGTGCCAGCAGCTTAGAGGGTAAAGGAGGGAGAAATGGCTACACCTTC. It specifies CASSLEGKGGRNGYTF.

The chain has TRBV6-1 and TRBJ2-6; no reliable D call. The CDR3 sequence is 16 residues long. The germline CDR1 and CDR2 sequences are MNHNS and SASEGT. The V end lost 3 bases, the J end lost 0 bases, and 9 bases lay between the germline ends. The CDR3: CASSEYGSSGANVLTF. DNA for the CDR3: TGTGCCAGCAGTGAGTACGGAAGCTCTGGGGCCAACGTCCTGACTTTC.

The V and J genes are TRBV18 and TRBJ1-2; a possible D gene is TRBD1 (5 bases). Per the germline V gene, CDR1 is KGHSH and CDR2 is LQKENI. Trimming cost V 6 bases and J 3 bases, with 29 bases left between them. The CDR3 runs to 19 residues. CDR3 in amino acids: CASSESTLLRPQGDYGYTF. CDR3 in DNA: TGTGCCAGCTCGGAATCCACACTCCTACGTCCCCAGGGTGACTATGGCTACACCTTC.

The genes are TRBV7-9 and TRBJ2-5, with TRBD1 matching over 7 bases. V dropped 0 bases and J dropped 4; count of bases not matched to a gene: 2. The germline V gene has CDR1 SEHNR and CDR2 FQNEAQ (reference sequence). This CDR3 is built from 14 residues. The CDR3 DNA reads TGTGCCAGCAGCTTAGCAACAGGGGTAGAGACCCAGTACTTC. Encoded protein: CASSLATGVETQYF.

The rearrangement uses TRBV2 and TRBJ2-3, with TRBD2 matching over 9 bases. The CDR3 is made up of 14 amino acids. In germline, CDR1 is SNHLY, CDR2 FYNNEI. The trim removed 7 bases at V and 2 bases at J, leaving 4 bases unmatched. The CDR3 is CASNGLASTDTQYF. For the CDR3, the DNA is TGTGCCAGCAACGGACTAGCGTCCACAGATACGCAGTATTTT.

The chain carries TRBV7-6 and TRBJ1-1; D uncertain. V was trimmed by 8 bases and J by 0 bases, leaving 4 bases between them. The germline V gene has CDR1 SGHVS and CDR2 FNYEAQ. This CDR3 contains 11 residues. The CDR3 DNA is TGTGCCAGCGGGATGAACACTGAAGCTTTCTTT. It specifies CASGMNTEAFF.

In its sample, this clone was seen a few times. The chain couples TRBV28 to TRBJ1-2, with 7 bases lining up with TRBD1. The germline gives CDR1 MDHEN, CDR2 SYDVKM. The CDR3 spans 17 residues. The ends lost 1 base at V and 3 bases at J; junction bases unmatched: 11. CDR3 sequence: CASSLFSGGQQHYGYTF. In DNA, the CDR3 is TGTGCCAGCAGTTTATTCTCGGGGGGACAGCAACACTATGGCTACACCTTC.

This chain connects TRBV6-9 to TRBJ1-2; maybe TRBD1 (5 bases). This CDR3 spans 13 amino acids. V lost 3 bases and J 8 bases, leaving 13 bases between the germline ends. Germline CDR1 and CDR2: MNHGY and SVAAGI. The CDR3 bases are TGTGCCAGCAGTTACCGGGACCAGCGAGGCTACACCTTC. Translating it yields CASSYRDQRGYTF.

This clone has a handful of counts. The chain has TRBV6-1 and TRBJ2-1; 12 bases are a match to TRBD2. Unmatched junction bases numbered 0, after V lost 5 bases and J lost 4 bases. Germline V gene sequence: CDR1 MNHNS, CDR2 SASEGT. The CDR3 has 14 amino acids. Here the CDR3 reads CASSTSGRYNEQFF. In DNA, the CDR3 is TGTGCCAGCAGTACTAGCGGGAGGTACAATGAGCAGTTCTTC.

The chain recombines TRBV7-2 with TRBJ1-6, with TRBD1 identical over 9 bases. J was trimmed by 2 bases and V by 2 bases; bases with no gene match: 7. This CDR3 spans 18 amino acids. Germline V gene sequence: CDR1 SGHTA, CDR2 FQGNSA. CDR3 nucleotides: TGTGCCAGCAGCTTAAGACAGGGGGTAGGCGCCTATAATTCACCCCTCCACTTT. Its translation: CASSLRQGVGAYNSPLHF.

The CDR3 protein is CASSSGDRSYGYTF. For the CDR3, the DNA is TGCGCCAGCAGCTCGGGGGACAGGAGCTATGGCTACACCTTC. V usage is TRBV5-1 and J usage is TRBJ1-2, with 8 bases fitting TRBD1. CDR1 is SGHRS, CDR2 YFSETQ, per germline. Losses at the gene ends were 3 bases for V and 4 bases for J; bases not matched to a gene: 5. The CDR3 loop spans 14 amino acids.

CDR3 sequence (DNA): TGTGCCAGCAAACGGGGGGGGAACACCGGGGAGCTGTTTTTT. This translates into CASKRGGNTGELFF. The rearrangement links TRBV6-5 to TRBJ2-2; 8 nucleotides agree with TRBD2. With 7 bases clipped from V and 1 base from J, the junction kept 2 bases outside the gene matches. The CDR3 totals 14 residues. Germline V lookup: CDR1 MNHEY, CDR2 SVGAGI.

This chain connects TRBV7-8 to TRBJ1-2; 9 positions match TRBD1. The V and J ends lost 1 base and 7 bases, in that order; junction bases with no gene match: 7. The CDR3 covers 15 residues. The germline CDR1 and CDR2 sequences are SGHVS and FQNEAQ. CDR3 residues: CASSLVGQGMAGYTF. DNA of the CDR3: TGTGCCAGCAGCTTAGTTGGACAGGGGATGGCTGGCTACACCTTC.

This clone has a single count. The rearrangement uses TRBV5-4 and TRBJ2-7; TRBD2 matches at 7 bases. This CDR3 has 14 residues. The ends lost 4 bases at V and 3 bases at J; junction bases unmatched: 7. CDR1 and CDR2 from the germline V gene are SGHNT and YYREEE (reference sequence). This chain's CDR3 is CASSLGLDDYEQYF. As DNA, the CDR3 is TGTGCCAGCAGCCTAGGACTAGACGACTACGAGCAGTACTTC. The variable domain in full, with the rest retrieved from reference TRBV5-4 and TRBJ2-7, is ETGVTQSPTHLIKTRGQQVTLRCSSQSGHNTVSWYQQALGQGPQFIFQYYREEENGRGNFPPRFSGLQFPNYSSELNVNALELDDSALYLCASSLGLDDYEQYFGPGTRLTVT.

The rearrangement links TRBV4-2 to TRBJ1-3, with 10 bases fitting TRBD1. Germline assignment: CDR1 LGHNA and CDR2 YNFKEQ. This CDR3 region has 13 residues. V gave up 4 bases and J gave up 8 bases; unmatched junction bases: 2. The CDR3: CASSPDRGDTIYF. CDR3 coding DNA: TGTGCCAGCAGCCCGGACAGGGGGGACACCATATATTTT.